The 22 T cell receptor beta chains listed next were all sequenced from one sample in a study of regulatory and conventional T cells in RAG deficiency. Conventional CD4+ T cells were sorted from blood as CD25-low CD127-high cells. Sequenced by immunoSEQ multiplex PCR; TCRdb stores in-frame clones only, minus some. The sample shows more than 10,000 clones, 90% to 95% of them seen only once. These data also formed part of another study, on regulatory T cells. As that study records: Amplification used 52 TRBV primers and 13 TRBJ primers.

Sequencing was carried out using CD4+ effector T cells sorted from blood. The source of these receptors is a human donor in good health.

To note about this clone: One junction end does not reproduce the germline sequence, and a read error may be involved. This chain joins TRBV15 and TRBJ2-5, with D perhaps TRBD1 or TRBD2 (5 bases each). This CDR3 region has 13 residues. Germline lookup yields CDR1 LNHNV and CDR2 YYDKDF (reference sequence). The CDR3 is CATSRDLGATFHF. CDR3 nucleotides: TGTGCCACCAGCAGAGATCTCGGGGCCACGTTCCACTTC.

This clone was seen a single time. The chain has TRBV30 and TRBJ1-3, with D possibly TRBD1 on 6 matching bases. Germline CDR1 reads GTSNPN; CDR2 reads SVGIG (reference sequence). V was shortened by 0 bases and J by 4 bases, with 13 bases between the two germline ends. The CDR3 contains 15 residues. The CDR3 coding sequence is TGTGCCTGGAGTGTCACAGGGCTGGCCGGAAACACCATATATTTT. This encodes CAWSVTGLAGNTIYF.

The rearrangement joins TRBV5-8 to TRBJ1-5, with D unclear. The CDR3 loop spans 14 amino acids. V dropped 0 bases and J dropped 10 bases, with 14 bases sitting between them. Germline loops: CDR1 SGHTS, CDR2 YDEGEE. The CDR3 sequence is CASSLVAGSIPQHF. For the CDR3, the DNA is TGTGCCAGCAGCTTGGTGGCAGGTAGTATTCCCCAGCATTTT.

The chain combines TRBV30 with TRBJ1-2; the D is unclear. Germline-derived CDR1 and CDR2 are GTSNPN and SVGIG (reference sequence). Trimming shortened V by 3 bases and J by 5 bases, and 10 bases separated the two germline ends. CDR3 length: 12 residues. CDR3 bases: TGTGCCTGGAGGGTGGACGGTTATGGCTACACCTTC. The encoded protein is CAWRVDGYGYTF.

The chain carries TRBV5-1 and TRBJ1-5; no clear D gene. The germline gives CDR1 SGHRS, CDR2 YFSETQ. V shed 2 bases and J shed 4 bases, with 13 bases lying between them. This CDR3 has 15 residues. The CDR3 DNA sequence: TGCGCCAGCAGCTTTGGTGGTAGTGAAAATCAGCCCCAGCATTTT. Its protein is CASSFGGSENQPQHF.

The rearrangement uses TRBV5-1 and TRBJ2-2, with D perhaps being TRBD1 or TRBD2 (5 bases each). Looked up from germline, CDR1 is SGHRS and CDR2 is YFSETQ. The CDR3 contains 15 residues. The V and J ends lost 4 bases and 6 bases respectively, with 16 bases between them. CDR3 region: CASSGMGPQPGELFF. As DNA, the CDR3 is TGCGCCAGCAGCGGAATGGGACCCCAGCCCGGGGAGCTGTTTTTT.

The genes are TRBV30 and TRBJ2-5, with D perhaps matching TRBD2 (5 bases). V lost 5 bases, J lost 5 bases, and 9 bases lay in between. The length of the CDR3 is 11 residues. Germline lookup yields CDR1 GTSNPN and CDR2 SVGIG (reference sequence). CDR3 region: CAWGSGETQYF. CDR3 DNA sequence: TGTGCCTGGGGGAGTGGTGAGACCCAGTACTTC.

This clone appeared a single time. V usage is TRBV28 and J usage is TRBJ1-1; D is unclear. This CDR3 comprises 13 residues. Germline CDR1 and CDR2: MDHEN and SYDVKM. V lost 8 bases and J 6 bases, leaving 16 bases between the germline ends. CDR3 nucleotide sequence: TGTGCCAGCTTCGACACACCTCCCCCTGAAGCTTTCTTT. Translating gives CASFDTPPPEAFF.

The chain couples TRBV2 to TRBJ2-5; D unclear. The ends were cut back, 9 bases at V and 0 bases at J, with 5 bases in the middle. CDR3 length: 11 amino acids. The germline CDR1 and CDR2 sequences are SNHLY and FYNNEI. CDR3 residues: CASGYQETQYF. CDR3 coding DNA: TGTGCCAGTGGGTACCAAGAGACCCAGTACTTC.

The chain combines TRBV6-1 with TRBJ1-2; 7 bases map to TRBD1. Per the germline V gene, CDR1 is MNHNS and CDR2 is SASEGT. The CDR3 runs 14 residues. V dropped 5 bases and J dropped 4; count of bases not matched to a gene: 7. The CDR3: CASSPQTGSYGYTF. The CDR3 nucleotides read TGTGCCAGCAGTCCACAGACAGGGAGCTATGGCTACACCTTC.

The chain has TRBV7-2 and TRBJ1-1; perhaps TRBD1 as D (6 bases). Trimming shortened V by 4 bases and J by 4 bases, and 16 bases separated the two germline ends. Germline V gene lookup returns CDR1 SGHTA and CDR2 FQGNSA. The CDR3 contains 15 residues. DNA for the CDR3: TGTGCCAGCAGCTCCCGTCCCGGGGGCGGCACTGAAGCTTTCTTT. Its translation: CASSSRPGGGTEAFF.

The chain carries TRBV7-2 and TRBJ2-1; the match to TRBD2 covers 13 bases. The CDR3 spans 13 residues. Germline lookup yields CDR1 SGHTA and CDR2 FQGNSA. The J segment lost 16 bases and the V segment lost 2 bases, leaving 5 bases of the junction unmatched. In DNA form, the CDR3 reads TGTGCCAGCAGCTTAACTAGCGGGGGGGCTCACTTCTTC. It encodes CASSLTSGGAHFF.

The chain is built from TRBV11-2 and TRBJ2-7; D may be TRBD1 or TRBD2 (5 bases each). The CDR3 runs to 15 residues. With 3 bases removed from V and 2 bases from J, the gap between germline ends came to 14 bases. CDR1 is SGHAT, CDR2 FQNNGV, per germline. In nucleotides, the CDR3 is TGTGCCAGCAGCTTCCGCTGGGACGGCCCCTACGAGCAGTACTTC. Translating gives CASSFRWDGPYEQYF. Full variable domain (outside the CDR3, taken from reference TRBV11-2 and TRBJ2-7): EAGVAQSPRYKIIEKRQSVAFWCNPISGHATLYWYQQILGQGPKLLIQFQNNGVVDDSQLPKDRFSAERLKGVDSTLKIQPAKLEDSAVYLCASSFRWDGPYEQYFGPGTRLTVT.

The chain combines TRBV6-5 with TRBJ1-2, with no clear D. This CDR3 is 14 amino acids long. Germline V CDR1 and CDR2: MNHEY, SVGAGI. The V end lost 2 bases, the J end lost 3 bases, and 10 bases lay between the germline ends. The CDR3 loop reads CASSYGEGDYGYTF. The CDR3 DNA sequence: TGTGCCAGCAGTTACGGGGAGGGAGACTATGGCTACACCTTC.

Here the CDR3 DNA reads TGTGCCTGGAGTGCGGAAGGGGGTTCTGGAAACACCATATATTTT. This translates into CAWSAEGGSGNTIYF. V gene TRBV30 combines with J gene TRBJ1-3, with D maybe TRBD1 (6 bases). V lost 1 base and J lost 1, with 11 bases in between. CDR1 is GTSNPN, CDR2 SVGIG, per germline (reference sequence). The length of the CDR3 is 15 residues.

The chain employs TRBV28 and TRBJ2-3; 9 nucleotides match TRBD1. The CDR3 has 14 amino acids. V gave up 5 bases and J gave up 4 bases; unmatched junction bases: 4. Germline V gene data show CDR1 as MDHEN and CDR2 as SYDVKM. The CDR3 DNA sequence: TGTGCCAGCAGTGGGACAGGGTTTCCAGATACGCAGTATTTT. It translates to CASSGTGFPDTQYF.

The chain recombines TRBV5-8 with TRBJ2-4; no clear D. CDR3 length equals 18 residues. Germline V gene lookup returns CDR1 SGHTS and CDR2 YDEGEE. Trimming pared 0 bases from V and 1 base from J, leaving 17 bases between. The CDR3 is CASSLASWGKEAKNIQYF. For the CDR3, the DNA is TGTGCCAGCAGCTTGGCGTCCTGGGGAAAGGAGGCCAAAAACATTCAGTACTTC.

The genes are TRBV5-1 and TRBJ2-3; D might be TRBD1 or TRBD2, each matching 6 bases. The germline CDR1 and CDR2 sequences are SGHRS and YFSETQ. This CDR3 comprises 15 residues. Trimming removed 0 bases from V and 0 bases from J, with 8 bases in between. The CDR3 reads CASSLGGTSTDTQYF. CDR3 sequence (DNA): TGCGCCAGCAGCTTGGGCGGGACAAGCACAGATACGCAGTATTTT.

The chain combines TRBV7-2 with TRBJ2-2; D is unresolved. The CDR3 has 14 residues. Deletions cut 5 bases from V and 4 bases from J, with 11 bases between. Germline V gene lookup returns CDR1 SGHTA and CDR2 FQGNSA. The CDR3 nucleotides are TGTGCCAGCAGCCCTAGACAAATCACCGGGGAGCTGTTTTTT. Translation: CASSPRQITGELFF.

CDR3: CAWSVGTSGASAQYF. CDR3 DNA: TGTGCCTGGAGTGTGGGGACTAGCGGGGCCTCGGCCCAGTACTTC. V gene TRBV30 combines with J gene TRBJ2-5; TRBD2 agrees at 13 bases. This CDR3 comprises 15 residues. In germline, CDR1 is GTSNPN, CDR2 SVGIG (reference sequence). V shed 0 bases and J 9 bases; nucleotides not matched to a gene: 7.

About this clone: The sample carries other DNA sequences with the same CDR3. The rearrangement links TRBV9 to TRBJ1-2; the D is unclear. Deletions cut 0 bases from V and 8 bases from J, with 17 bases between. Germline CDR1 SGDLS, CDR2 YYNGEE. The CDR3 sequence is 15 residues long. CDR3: CASSVDVRIPGGYTF. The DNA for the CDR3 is TGTGCCAGCAGCGTAGATGTCAGAATTCCTGGAGGCTACACCTTC.

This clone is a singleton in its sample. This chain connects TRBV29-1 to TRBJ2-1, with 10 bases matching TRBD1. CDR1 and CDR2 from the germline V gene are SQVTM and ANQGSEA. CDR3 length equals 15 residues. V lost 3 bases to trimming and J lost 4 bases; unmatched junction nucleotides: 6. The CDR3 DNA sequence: TGCAGCGTTGATCCGGGACAGGGGCTTTACAATGAGCAGTTCTTC. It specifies CSVDPGQGLYNEQFF.